A selection of T cell receptor beta chains follows, all from one sample in a study of blood T cell repertoires in COVID-19. TCRdb keeps only in-frame clones here, not all; method: immunoSEQ multiplex PCR. The repertoire holds roughly 34,000 clones, with around 75% as singletons. The specimen sequenced was peripheral blood. These receptors were collected from a man aged 80 or over with active or convalescent COVID-19. Both conserved end residues are part of each CDR3.

>TRBV3-1/TRBV3-2|TRBJ1-2
CASSLGGGGSLATGYTF
>TRBV28|TRBJ1-4
CASSAPTGVWTLREKLFF
>TRBV20-1|TRBJ2-1
CSASGVGGLAGFEQFF
>TRBV14|TRBJ2-2
CASSPTGVMAGELFF
>TRBV6-2/TRBV6-3|TRBJ2-4
CASSHMLGRVLAKNIQYF
>TRBV28|TRBJ2-5
CASSLGTGQEWETQYF
>TRBV6-2/TRBV6-3|TRBJ2-3
CASSFRPADTGTDTQYF
>TRBV12-3/TRBV12-4|TRBJ2-1
CASRTGKYNEQFF
>TRBV6-5|TRBJ2-7
CASSYGSRSYEQYF
>TRBV5-1|TRBJ2-3
CASSQASTSDTDTQYF
>TRBV5-1|TRBJ2-5
CASSWGDRETQYF
>TRBV3-1/TRBV3-2|TRBJ2-7
CASSQPGGGYEQYF
>TRBV28|TRBJ1-5
CASNIDSNQPQHF
>TRBV5-1|TRBJ2-7
CASSLDPPVVAGGADEQYF
>TRBV4-3|TRBJ1-2
CASSQQGQGAGEGYTF
>TRBV28|TRBJ1-3
CASSFRGAGNTIYF
>TRBV27|TRBJ2-1
CASSSIGTGYNNEQFF
>TRBV19|TRBJ2-7
CASSIGGTYEQYF
>TRBV9|TRBJ2-3
CASSYGELSTDTQYF
>TRBV10-2|TRBJ2-2
CASKLAGGPSNTGELFF
>TRBV18|TRBJ2-2
CASSLSTGGVGVVNTGELFF
>TRBV5-5|TRBJ1-4
CASSLQALSEKLFF
>TRBV3-1/TRBV3-2|TRBJ1-1
CASSQEGGRFRAFF
>TRBV30|TRBJ1-4
CAWSRGTGDEKLFF
>TRBV7-8|TRBJ2-1
CASSLLGTSGSEQFF
>TRBV5-1|TRBJ2-3
CASSLGITSTDTQYF
>TRBV4-3|TRBJ2-7
CASSQGLGAPYEQYF
>TRBV5-1|TRBJ1-5
CASSAQGDQPQHF
>TRBV28|TRBJ2-2
CASSYSRNTGELFF
>TRBV15|TRBJ2-3
CATSRDLAGNTDTQYF
>TRBV27|TRBJ1-6
CASTGASYNSPLHF
>TRBV21-1|TRBJ1-1
CAPKSIYAPNTEAFF
>TRBV6-5|TRBJ1-5
CASSQQGDQPQHF
>TRBV9|TRBJ1-2
CASSLNRAASNGYTF
>TRBV28|TRBJ1-5
CASKTGGNQPQHF
>TRBV10-2|TRBJ2-7
CASSESEQGYEQYF
>TRBV25-1|TRBJ2-3
CASSLTDTQYF